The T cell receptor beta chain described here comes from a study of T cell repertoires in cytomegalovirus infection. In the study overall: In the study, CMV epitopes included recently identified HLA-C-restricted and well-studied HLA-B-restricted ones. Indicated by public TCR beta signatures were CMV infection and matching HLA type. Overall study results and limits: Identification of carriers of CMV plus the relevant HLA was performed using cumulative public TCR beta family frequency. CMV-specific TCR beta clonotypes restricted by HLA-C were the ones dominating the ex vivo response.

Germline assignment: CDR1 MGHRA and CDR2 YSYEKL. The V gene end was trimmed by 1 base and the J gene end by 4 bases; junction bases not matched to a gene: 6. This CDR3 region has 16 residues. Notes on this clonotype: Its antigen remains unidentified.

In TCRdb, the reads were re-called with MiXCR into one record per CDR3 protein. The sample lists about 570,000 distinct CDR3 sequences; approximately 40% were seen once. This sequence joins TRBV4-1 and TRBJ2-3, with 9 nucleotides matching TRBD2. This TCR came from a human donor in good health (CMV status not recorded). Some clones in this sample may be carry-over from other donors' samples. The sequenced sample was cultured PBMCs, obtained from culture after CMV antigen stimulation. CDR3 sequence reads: CASSQAASGEADTQYF. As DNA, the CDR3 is TGCGCCAGCAGCCAAGCGGCTAGCGGGGAGGCAGATACGCAGTATTTT.